This TCR beta chain is drawn from a study of blood T cell repertoires in COVID-19. Study overall: COVID-19 samples, acute and convalescent, were from the United States, Italy and Spain.

V dropped 5 bases and J dropped 2; count of bases not matched to a gene: 6. Germline V gene sequence: CDR1 SGHRS, CDR2 YFSETQ. The CDR3 totals 14 residues. How the authors handled the data: Using reference gene primer amplification, nucleated cell counts were estimated. Libraries were prepared by immunoSEQ multiplex PCR; TCRdb keeps only in-frame clonotypes and omits some of them. The V and J calls and clone size are taken from that table; D and trimming were inferred from the DNA. The repertoire holds 250,000 or so clones, 80% to 90% seen once, with 4% to 5% in the top ten. Sequencing was performed on peripheral blood. The chain combines TRBV5-1 with TRBJ1-2, with 7 bases identical to TRBD1. The TCR was taken from a woman aged 40 to 49 who had recovered from COVID-19. The CDR3 DNA is TGCGCCAGCAGAAGCCAGGGACAGAACTATGGCTACACCTTC. Translating gives CASRSQGQNYGYTF.